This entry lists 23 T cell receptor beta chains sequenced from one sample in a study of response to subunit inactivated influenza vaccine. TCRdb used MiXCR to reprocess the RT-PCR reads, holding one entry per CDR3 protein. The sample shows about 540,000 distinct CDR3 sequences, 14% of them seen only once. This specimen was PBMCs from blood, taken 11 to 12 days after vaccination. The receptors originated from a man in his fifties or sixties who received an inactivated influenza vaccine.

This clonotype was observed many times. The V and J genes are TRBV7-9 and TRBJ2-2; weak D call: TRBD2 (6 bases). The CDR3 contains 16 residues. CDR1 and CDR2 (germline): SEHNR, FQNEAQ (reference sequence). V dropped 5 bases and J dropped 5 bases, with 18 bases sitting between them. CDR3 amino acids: CASSGSGGSRTGELFF. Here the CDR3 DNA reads TGTGCCAGCAGCGGTAGCGGTGGTTCCAGGACCGGGGAGCTGTTTTTT. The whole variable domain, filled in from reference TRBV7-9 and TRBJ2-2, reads DTGVSQNPRHKITKRGQNVTFRCDPISEHNRLYWYRQTLGQGPEFLTYFQNEAQLEKSRLLSDRFSAERPKGSFSTLEIQRTEQGDSAMYLCASSGSGGSRTGELFFGEGSRLTVL.

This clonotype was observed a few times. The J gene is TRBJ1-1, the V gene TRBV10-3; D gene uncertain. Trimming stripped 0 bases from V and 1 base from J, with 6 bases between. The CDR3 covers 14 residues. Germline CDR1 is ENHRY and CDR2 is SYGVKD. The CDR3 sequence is CAISESQKNTEAFF. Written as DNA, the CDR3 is TGTGCCATCAGTGAGTCCCAGAAGAACACTGAAGCTTTCTTT.

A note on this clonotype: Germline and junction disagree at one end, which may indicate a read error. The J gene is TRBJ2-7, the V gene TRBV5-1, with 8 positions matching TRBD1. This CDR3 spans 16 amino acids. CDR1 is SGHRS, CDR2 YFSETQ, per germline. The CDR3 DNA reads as TGCGCCAGCACCTTGGGCGGGGACAGGAGCTCCTACGAGCAGTACTTC. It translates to CASTLGGDRSSYEQYF.

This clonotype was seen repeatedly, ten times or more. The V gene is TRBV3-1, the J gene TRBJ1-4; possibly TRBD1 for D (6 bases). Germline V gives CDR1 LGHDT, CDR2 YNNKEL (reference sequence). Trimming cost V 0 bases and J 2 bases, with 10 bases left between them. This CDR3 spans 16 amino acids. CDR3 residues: CASSQDPGQTNEKLFF. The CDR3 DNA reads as TGTGCCAGCAGCCAAGACCCCGGACAGACTAATGAAAAACTGTTTTTT.

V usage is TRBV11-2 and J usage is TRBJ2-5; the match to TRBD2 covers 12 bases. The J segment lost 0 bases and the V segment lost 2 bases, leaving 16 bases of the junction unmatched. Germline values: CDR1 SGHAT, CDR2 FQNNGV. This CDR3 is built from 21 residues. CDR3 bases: TGTGCCAGCAGCTTACTTTCTTTTTCGCGGACTAGCGGGGACCACCAAGAGACCCAGTACTTC. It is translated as CASSLLSFSRTSGDHQETQYF.

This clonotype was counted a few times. The CDR3 DNA is TGTGCCAGCAGCCAATTTAGCGCTTCCTACGAGCAGTACTTC. Translating it yields CASSQFSASYEQYF. This chain uses TRBV3-1 with TRBJ2-7; a weak D match, TRBD2 (5 bases). Trimming removed 2 bases at V and 1 base at J, with 9 bases between. CDR3 length: 14 amino acids. Germline V gene lookup returns CDR1 LGHDT and CDR2 YNNKEL (reference sequence).

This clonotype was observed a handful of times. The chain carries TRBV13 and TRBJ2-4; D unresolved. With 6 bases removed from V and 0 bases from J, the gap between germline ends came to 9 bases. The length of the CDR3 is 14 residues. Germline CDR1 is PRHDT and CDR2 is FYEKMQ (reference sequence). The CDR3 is CASRLLGAKNIQYF. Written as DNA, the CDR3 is TGTGCCAGCAGATTACTGGGAGCCAAAAACATTCAGTACTTC.

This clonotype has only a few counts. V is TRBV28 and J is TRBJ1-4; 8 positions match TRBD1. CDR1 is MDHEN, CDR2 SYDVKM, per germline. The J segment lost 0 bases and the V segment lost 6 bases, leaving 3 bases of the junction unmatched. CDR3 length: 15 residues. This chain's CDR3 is CASSGTGATNEKLFF. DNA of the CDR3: TGTGCCAGCAGCGGGACAGGCGCAACTAATGAAAAACTGTTTTTT.

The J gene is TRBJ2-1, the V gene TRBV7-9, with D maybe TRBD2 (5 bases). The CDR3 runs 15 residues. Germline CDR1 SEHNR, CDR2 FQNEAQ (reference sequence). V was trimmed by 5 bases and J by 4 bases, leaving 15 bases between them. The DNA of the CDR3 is TGTGCCAGCAGCCGAGGGCTACCAAGTTACAATGAGCAGTTCTTC. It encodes CASSRGLPSYNEQFF.

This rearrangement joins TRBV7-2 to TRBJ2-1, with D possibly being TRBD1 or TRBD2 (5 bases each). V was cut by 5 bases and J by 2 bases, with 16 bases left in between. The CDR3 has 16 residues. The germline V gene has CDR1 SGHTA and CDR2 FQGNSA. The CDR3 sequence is CASSLPVGTTYNEQFF. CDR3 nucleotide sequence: TGTGCCAGCAGCCTCCCCGTCGGGACGACCTACAATGAGCAGTTCTTC. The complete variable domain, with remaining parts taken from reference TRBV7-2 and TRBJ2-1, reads GAGVSQSPSNKVTEKGKDVELRCDPISGHTALYWYRQSLGQGLEFLIYFQGNSAPDKSGLPSDRFSAERTGGSVSTLTIQRTQQEDSAVYLCASSLPVGTTYNEQFFGPGTRLTVL.

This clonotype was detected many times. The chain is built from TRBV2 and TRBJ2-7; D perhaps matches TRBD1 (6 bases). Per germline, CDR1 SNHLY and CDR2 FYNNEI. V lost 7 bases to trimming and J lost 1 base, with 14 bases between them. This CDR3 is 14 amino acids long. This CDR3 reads CASNPGGGSYEQYF. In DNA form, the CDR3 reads TGTGCCAGCAACCCTGGGGGCGGTTCCTACGAGCAGTACTTC.

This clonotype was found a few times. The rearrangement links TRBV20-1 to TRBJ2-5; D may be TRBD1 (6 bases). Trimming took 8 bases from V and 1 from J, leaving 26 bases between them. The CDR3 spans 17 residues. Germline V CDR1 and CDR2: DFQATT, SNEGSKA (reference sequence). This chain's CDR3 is CSPKGAGTLLIQETQYF. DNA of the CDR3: TGCAGTCCGAAGGGAGCCGGGACACTACTAATCCAAGAGACCCAGTACTTC.

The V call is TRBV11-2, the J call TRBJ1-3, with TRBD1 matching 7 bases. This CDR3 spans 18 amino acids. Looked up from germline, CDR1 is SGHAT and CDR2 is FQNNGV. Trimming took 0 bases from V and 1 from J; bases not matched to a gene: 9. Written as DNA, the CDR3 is TGTGCCAGCAGCTTAGATTACGCGGGACAGTGGTCTGGAAACACCATATATTTT. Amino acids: CASSLDYAGQWSGNTIYF.

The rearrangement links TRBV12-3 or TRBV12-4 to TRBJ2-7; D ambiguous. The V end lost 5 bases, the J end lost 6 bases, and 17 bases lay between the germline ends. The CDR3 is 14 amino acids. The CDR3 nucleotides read TGTGCCAGCAGTCAAGGGTTGGGTGTTGGCGAGCAGTACTTC. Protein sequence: CASSQGLGVGEQYF.

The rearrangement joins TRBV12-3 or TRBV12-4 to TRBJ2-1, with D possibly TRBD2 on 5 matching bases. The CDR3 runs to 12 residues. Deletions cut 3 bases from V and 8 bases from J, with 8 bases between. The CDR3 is CASSLEEHEQFF. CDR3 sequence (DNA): TGTGCCAGCAGTTTGGAGGAACATGAGCAGTTCTTC.

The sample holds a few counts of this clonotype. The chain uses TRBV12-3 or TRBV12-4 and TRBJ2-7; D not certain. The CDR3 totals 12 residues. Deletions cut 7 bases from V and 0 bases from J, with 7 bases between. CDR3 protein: CASMSLSYEQYF. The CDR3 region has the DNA TGTGCCAGCATGTCCCTCTCCTACGAGCAGTACTTC.

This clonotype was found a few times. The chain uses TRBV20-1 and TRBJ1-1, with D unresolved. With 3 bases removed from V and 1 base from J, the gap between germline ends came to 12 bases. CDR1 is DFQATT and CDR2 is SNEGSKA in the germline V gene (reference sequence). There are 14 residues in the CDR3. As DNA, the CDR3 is TGCAGTGCTAGGACCTTAGGCGGGAACACTGAAGCTTTCTTT. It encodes CSARTLGGNTEAFF.

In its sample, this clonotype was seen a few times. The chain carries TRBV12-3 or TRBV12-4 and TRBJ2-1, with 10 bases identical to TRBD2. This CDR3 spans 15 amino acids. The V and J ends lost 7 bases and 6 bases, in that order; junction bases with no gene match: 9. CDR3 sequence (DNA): TGTGCCAGCAAGTTAGCGGGAGGAGTGGGCAATGAGCAGTTCTTC. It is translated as CASKLAGGVGNEQFF.

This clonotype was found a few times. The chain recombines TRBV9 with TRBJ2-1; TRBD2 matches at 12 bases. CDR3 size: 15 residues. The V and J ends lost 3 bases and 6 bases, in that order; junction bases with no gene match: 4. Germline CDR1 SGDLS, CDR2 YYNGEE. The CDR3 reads CASSALAGGSNEQFF. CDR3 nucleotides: TGTGCCAGCAGCGCGCTAGCGGGAGGGAGCAATGAGCAGTTCTTC. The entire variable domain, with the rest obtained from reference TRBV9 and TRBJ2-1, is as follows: DSGVTQTPKHLITATGQRVTLRCSPRSGDLSVYWYQQSLDQGLQFLIQYYNGEERAKGNILERFSAQQFPDLHSELNLSSLELGDSALYFCASSALAGGSNEQFFGPGTRLTVL.

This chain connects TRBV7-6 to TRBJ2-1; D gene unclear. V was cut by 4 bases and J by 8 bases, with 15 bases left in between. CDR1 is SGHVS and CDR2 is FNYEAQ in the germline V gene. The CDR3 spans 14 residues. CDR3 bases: TGTGCCAGCAGCTCTGTCACGGTTCTGGATGAGCAGTTCTTC. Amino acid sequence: CASSSVTVLDEQFF.

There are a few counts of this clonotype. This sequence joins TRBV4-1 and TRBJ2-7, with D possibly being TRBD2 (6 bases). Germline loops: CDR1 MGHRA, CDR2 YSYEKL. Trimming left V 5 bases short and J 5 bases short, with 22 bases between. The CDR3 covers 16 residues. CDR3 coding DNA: TGCGCCAGCAGCAAAATCCCTCTAGCGCCACCCGACGAGCAGTACTTC. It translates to CASSKIPLAPPDEQYF.

The CDR3 nucleotides are TGTGCCAGCAGCTCCCCGGGGGCGACCCAGTACTTC. It encodes CASSSPGATQYF. V gene TRBV7-2 combines with J gene TRBJ2-5; the D call may be TRBD1 or TRBD2 (6 bases each). Germline V lookup: CDR1 SGHTA, CDR2 FQGNSA. V gave up 4 bases and J gave up 7 bases, with 10 bases separating them. CDR3 length: 12 amino acids.

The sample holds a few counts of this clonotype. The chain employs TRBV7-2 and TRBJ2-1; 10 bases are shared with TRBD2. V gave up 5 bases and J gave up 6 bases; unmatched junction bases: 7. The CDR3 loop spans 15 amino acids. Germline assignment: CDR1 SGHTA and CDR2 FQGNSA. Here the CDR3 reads CASSTGLARGNEQFF. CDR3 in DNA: TGTGCCAGCAGCACGGGACTAGCGAGGGGCAATGAGCAGTTCTTC. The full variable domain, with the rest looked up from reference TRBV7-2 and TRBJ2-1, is GAGVSQSPSNKVTEKGKDVELRCDPISGHTALYWYRQSLGQGLEFLIYFQGNSAPDKSGLPSDRFSAERTGGSVSTLTIQRTQQEDSAVYLCASSTGLARGNEQFFGPGTRLTVL.